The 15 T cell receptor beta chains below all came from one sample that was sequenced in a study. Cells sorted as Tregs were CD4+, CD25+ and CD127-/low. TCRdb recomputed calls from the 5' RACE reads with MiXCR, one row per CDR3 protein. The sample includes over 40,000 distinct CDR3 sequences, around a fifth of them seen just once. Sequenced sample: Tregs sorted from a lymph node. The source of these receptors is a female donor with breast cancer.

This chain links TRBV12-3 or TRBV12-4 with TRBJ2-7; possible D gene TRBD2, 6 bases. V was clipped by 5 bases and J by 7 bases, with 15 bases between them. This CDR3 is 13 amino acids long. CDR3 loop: CASSAGGTGEQYF. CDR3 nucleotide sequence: TGTGCCAGCAGTGCCGGCGGGACGGGGGAGCAGTACTTC.

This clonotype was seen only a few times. CDR3 coding DNA: TGTGCCTGGGACGTCGGCAGGCGGGGTGGGGAGCAGTACTTC. It translates to CAWDVGRRGGEQYF. The rearrangement joins TRBV30 to TRBJ2-7, with a possible D match to TRBD2 (6 bases). The CDR3 totals 14 residues. Germline V gene lookup returns CDR1 GTSNPN and CDR2 SVGIG (reference sequence). V gave up 5 bases and J gave up 7 bases, with 21 bases separating them.

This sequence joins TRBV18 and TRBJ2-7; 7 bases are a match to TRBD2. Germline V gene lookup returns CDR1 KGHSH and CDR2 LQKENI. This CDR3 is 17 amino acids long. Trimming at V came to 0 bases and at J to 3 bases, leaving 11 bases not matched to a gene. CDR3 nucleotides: TGTGCCAGCTCACCACCGTTTAGCGGGCCCCTACACTACGAGCAGTACTTC. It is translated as CASSPPFSGPLHYEQYF.

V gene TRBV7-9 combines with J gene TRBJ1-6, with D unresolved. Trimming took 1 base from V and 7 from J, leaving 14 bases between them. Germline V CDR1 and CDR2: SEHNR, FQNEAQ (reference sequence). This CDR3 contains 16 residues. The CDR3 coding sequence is TGTGCCAGCAGCTTAGGGACGGGGTCTATGAATTCACCCCTCCACTTT. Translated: CASSLGTGSMNSPLHF.

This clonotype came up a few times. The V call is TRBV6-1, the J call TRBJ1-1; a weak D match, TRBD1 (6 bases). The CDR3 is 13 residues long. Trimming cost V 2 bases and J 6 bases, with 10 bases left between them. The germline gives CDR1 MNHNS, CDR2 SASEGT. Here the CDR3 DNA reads TGTGCCAGCAGTGAATCGTACAGGGCTGAAGCTTTCTTT. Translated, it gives CASSESYRAEAFF.

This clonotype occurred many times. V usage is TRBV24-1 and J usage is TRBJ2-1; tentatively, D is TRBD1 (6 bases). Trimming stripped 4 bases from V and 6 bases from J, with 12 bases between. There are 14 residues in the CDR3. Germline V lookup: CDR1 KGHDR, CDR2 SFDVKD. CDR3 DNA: TGTGCCACCAGTGACCGGGACATCCTCAATGAGCAGTTCTTC. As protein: CATSDRDILNEQFF.

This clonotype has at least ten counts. CDR3 loop: CASSSRPQYSGNTIYF. The CDR3 DNA reads as TGTGCCAGCAGCTCCCGACCGCAATACTCTGGAAACACCATATATTTT. This chain joins TRBV7-2 and TRBJ1-3; D gene unclear. Germline loops: CDR1 SGHTA, CDR2 FQGNSA. The CDR3 covers 16 residues. Between the trimmed V and J ends, which lost 4 bases and 0 bases, there was a span of 13 bases.

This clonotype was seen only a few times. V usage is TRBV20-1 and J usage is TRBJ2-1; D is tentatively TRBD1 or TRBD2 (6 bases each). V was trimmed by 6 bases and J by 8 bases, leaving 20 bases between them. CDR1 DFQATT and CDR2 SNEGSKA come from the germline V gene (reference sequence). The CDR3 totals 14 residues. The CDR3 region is CSARGPRDGYEQFF. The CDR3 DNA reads TGCAGTGCCAGGGGCCCGCGGGATGGCTATGAGCAGTTCTTC.

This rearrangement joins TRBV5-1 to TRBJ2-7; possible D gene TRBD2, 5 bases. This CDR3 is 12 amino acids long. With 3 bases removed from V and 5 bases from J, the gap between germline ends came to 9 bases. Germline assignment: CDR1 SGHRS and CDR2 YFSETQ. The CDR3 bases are TGCGCCAGCAGCTATGGACTCCACGAGCAGTACTTC. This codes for CASSYGLHEQYF. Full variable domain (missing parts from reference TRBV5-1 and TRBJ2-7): KAGVTQTPRYLIKTRGQQVTLSCSPISGHRSVSWYQQTPGQGLQFLFEYFSETQRNKGNFPGRFSGRQFSNSRSEMNVSTLELGDSALYLCASSYGLHEQYFGPGTRLTVT.

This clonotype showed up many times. CDR3 DNA: TGCGCCAGCAGCTTGATCATCGCGGGAGGTATAGATACGCAGTATTTT. Amino acids: CASSLIIAGGIDTQYF. The chain links TRBV5-1 to TRBJ2-3, with 8 bases identical to TRBD2. This CDR3 is built from 16 residues. From germline, CDR1 is SGHRS and CDR2 YFSETQ. V dropped 1 base and J dropped 5; count of bases not matched to a gene: 9. The full variable domain, with the rest looked up from reference TRBV5-1 and TRBJ2-3, is KAGVTQTPRYLIKTRGQQVTLSCSPISGHRSVSWYQQTPGQGLQFLFEYFSETQRNKGNFPGRFSGRQFSNSRSEMNVSTLELGDSALYLCASSLIIAGGIDTQYFGPGTRLTVL.

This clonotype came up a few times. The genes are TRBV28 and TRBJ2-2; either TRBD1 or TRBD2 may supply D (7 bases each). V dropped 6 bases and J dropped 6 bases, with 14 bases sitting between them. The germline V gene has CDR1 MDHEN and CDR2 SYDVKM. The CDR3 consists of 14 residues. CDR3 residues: CASSVRGGAGELFF. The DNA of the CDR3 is TGTGCCAGCAGCGTCAGGGGGGGTGCCGGGGAGCTGTTTTTT.

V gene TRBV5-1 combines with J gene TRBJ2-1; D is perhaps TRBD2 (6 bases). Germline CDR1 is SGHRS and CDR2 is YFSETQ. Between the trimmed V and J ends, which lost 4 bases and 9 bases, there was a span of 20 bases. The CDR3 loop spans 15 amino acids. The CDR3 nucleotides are TGCGCCAGCAGCCCGACTGCGGGATCTCAGGTTGAGCAGTTCTTC. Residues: CASSPTAGSQVEQFF.

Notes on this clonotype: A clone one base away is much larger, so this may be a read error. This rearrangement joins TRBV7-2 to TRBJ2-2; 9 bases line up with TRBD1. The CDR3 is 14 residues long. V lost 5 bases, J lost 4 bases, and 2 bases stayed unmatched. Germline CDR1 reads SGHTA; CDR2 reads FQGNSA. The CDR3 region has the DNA TGTACCAGCAGCGCGACAGGGGGCACCGGGGAGCTGTTTTTT. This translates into CTSSATGGTGELFF.

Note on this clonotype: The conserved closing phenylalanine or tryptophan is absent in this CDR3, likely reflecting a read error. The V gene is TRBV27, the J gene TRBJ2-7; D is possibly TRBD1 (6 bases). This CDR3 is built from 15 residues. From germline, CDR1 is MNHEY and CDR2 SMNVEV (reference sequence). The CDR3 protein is CAGRTTRGQTYEQYC. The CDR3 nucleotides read TGTGCCGGCAGAACAACCAGGGGCCAGACCTACGAGCAGTACTGC.

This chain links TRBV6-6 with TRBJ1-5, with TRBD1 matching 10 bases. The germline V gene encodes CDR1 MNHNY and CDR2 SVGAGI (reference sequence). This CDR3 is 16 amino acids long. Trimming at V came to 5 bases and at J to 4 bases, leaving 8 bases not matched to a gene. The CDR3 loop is CASSPSTGGGNQPQHF. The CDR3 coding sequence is TGTGCCAGCAGTCCTTCGACAGGGGGCGGAAATCAGCCCCAGCATTTT.